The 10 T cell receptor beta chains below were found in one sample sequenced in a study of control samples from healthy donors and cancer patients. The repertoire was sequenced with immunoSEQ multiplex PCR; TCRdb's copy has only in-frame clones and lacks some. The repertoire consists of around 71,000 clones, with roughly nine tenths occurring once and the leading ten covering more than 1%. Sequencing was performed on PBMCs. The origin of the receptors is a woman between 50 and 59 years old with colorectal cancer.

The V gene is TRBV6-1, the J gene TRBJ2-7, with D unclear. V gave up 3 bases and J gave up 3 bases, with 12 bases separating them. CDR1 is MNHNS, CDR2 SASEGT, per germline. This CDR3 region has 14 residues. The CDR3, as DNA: TGTGCCAGCAGTGAGATTAATCTGATCTACGAGCAGTACTTC. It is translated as CASSEINLIYEQYF.

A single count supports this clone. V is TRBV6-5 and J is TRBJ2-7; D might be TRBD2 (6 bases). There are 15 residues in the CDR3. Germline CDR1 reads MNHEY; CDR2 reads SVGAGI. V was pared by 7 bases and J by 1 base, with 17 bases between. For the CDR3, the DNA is TGTGCCAGCACTCAAACCTCTGGGACTTCCTACGAGCAGTACTTC. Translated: CASTQTSGTSYEQYF.

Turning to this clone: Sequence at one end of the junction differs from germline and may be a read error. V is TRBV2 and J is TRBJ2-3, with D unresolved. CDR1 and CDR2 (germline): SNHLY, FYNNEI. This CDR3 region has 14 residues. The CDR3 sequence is CARSDDSSGGTQYF. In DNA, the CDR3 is TGTGCCAGAAGTGATGACTCCTCTGGTGGCACGCAGTATTTT.

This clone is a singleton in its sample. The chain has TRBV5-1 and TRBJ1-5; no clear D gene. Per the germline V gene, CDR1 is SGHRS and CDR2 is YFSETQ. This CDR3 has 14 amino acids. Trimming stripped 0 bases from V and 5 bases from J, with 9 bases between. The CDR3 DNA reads TGCGCCAGCAGCTTGGATCCGACTGATCAGCCCCAGCATTTT. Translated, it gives CASSLDPTDQPQHF.

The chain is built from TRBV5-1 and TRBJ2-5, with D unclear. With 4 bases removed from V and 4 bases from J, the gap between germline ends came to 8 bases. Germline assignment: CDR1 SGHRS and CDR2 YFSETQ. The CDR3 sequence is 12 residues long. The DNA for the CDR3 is TGCGCCAGCAGCCAGCCGGGAGAGACCCAGTACTTC. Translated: CASSQPGETQYF.

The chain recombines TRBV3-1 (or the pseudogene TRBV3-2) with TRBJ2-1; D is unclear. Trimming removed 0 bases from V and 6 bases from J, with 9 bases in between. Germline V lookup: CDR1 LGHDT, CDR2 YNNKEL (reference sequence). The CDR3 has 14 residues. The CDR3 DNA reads TGTGCCAGCAGCCAAGATAGGCTTTCCAATGAGCAGTTCTTC. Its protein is CASSQDRLSNEQFF.

In nucleotides, the CDR3 is TGTGCCAGCAACCCCCAGGCTAGTGGCACTGAAGCTTTCTTT. This codes for CASNPQASGTEAFF. This chain links TRBV6-5 with TRBJ1-1; D gene uncertain. Trimming pared 7 bases from V and 4 bases from J, leaving 16 bases between. This CDR3 contains 14 residues. Per germline, CDR1 MNHEY and CDR2 SVGAGI.

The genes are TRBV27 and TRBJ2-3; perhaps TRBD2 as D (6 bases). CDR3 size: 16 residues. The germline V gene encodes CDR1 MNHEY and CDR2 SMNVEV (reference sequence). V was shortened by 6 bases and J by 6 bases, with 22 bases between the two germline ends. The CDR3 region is CASSQDGGRRSDTQYF. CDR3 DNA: TGTGCCAGCAGCCAAGACGGGGGACGAAGGAGTGATACGCAGTATTTT.

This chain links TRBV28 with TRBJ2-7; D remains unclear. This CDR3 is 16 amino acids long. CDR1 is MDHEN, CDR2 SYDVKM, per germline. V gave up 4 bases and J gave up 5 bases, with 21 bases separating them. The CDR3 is CASSSIYAPWSHEQYF. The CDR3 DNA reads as TGTGCCAGCAGTTCCATATACGCTCCATGGTCCCACGAGCAGTACTTC.

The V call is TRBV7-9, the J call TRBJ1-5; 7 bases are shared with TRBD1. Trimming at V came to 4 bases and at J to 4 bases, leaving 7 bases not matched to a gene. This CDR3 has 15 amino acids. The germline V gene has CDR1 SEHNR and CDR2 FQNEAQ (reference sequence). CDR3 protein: CASSSDRTPNQPQHF. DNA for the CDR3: TGTGCCAGCAGCTCGGACAGGACCCCGAATCAGCCCCAGCATTTT.